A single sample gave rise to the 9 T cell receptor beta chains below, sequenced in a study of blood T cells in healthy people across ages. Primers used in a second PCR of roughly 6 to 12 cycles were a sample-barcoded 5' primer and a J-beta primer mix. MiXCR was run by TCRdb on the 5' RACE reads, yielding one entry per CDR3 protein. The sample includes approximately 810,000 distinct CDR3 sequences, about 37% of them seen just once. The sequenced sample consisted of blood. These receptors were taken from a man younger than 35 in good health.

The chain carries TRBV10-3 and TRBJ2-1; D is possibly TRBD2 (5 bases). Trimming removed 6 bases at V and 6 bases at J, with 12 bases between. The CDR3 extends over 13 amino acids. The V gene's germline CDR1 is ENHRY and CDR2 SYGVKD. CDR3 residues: CAIRDQTINEQFF. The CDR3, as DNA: TGTGCCATCAGGGATCAGACTATCAATGAGCAGTTCTTC.

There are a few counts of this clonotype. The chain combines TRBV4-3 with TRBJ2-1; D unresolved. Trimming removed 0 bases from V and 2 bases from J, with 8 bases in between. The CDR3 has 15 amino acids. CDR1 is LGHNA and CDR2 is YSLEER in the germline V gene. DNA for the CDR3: TGCGCCAGCAGCCAAGATATCCTTCCCTACAATGAGCAGTTCTTC. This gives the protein CASSQDILPYNEQFF.

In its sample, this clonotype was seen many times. In nucleotides, the CDR3 is TGTGCCAGCAGCTCAACTAGCGGGGGGGCAGATACGCAGTATTTT. Amino acids: CASSSTSGGADTQYF. The chain carries TRBV7-9 and TRBJ2-3; 13 positions match TRBD2. CDR3 size: 15 residues. Germline V gene sequence: CDR1 SEHNR, CDR2 FQNEAQ (reference sequence). The J segment lost 4 bases and the V segment lost 4 bases, leaving 2 bases of the junction unmatched.

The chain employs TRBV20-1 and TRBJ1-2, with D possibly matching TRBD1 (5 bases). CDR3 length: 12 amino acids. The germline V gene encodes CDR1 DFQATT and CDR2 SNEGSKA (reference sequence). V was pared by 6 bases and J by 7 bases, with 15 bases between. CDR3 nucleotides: TGCAGTGCCACCGGGGCAGGGAGTGGCTACACCTTC. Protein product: CSATGAGSGYTF.

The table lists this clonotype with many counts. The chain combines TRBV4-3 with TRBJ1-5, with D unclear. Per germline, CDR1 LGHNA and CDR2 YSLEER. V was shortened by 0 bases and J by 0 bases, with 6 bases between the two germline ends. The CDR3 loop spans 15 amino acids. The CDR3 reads CASSQEGYSNQPQHF. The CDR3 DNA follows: TGCGCCAGCAGCCAAGAGGGCTATAGCAATCAGCCCCAGCATTTT.

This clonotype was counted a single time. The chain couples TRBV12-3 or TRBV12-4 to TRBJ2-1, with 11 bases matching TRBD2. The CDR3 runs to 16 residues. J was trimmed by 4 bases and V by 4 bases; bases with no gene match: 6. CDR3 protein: CASSSSTSGVYNEQFF. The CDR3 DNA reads TGTGCCAGCAGTTCATCGACTAGCGGGGTATACAATGAGCAGTTCTTC.

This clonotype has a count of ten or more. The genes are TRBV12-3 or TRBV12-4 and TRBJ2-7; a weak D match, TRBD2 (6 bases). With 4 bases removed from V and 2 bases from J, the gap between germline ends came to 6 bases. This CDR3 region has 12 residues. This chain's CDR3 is CASSWGAYEQYF. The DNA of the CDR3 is TGTGCCAGCAGTTGGGGGGCCTACGAGCAGTACTTC.

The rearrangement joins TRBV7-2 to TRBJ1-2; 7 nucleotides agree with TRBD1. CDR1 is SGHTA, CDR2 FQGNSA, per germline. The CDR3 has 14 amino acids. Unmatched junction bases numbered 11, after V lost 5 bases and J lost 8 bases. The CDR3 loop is CASSAGQQTKGYTF. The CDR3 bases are TGTGCCAGCAGCGCGGGACAGCAAACCAAAGGCTACACCTTC.

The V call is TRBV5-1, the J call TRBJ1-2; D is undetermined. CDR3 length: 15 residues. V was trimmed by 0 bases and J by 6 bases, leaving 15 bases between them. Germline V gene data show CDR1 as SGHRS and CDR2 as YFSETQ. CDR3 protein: CASSLGPELGDGYTF. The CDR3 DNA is TGCGCCAGCAGCTTGGGTCCAGAACTGGGTGATGGCTACACCTTC. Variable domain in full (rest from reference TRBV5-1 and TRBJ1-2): KAGVTQTPRYLIKTRGQQVTLSCSPISGHRSVSWYQQTPGQGLQFLFEYFSETQRNKGNFPGRFSGRQFSNSRSEMNVSTLELGDSALYLCASSLGPELGDGYTFGSGTRLTVV.